This T cell receptor (beta chain) emerged from a study of regulatory T cells in long-lasting Graves disease. General study results and limits: Persistent disease was associated with favored TRBV28 usage and with favored use of TRBJ1-2 and TRBJ2-5. Persistent Graves' disease cases displayed lower TCR diversity than newly diagnosed ones.

The V and J ends lost 9 bases and 7 bases respectively, with 16 bases between them. The germline V gene has CDR1 PRHDT and CDR2 FYEKMQ (reference sequence). The length of the CDR3 is 14 residues. For this clonotype: Its specificity is not known.

Time point indicated: newly diagnosed GD, antithyroid drugs for less than 3 months. The TCR library used RNA extracted from PBMCs. CDR3 regions were amplified by Arm-PCR using iRepertoire HTBI primers to build TCR beta libraries. TCRdb reprocessed the multiplex PCR reads with MiXCR, giving one entry per CDR3 protein. In the table there are some 500,000 distinct CDR3 sequences, roughly a sixth of which are singletons. This sample also appeared in a second study, on T cells in Graves' hyperthyroidism and ophthalmopathy. As that study records: Uncontrolled infection, other autoimmune disease, pregnancy or lactation excluded patients.

The material sequenced was peripheral blood mononuclear cells (PBMCs), taken at new diagnosis, from a patient treated with antithyroid drugs. The gene calls are TRBV13 and TRBJ1-6; weak D call: TRBD1 (6 bases). The sequence derives from a woman aged 40-65 years with Graves disease. The CDR3 coding sequence is TGTGCCAGTAAACTAGGAGACAGGAATTCACCCCTCCACTTT. Translated, it gives CASKLGDRNSPLHF.